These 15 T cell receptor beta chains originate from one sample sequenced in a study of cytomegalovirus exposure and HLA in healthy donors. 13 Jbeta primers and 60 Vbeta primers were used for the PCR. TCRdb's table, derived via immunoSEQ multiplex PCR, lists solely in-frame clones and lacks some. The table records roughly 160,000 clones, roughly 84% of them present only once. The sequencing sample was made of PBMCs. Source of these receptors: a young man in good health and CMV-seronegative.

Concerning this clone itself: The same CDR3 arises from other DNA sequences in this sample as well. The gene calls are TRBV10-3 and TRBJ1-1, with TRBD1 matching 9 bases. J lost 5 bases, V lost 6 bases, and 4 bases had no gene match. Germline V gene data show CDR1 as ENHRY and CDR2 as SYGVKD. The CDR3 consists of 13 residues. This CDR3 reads CAISETGGTEAFF. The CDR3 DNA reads TGTGCCATCAGCGAGACAGGGGGGACTGAAGCTTTCTTT.

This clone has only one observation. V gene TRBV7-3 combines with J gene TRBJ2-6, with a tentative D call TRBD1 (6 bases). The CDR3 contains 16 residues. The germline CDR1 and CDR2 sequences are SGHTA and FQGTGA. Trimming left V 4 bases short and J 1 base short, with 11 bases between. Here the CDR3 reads CASSSVGGSGANVLTF. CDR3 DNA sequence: TGTGCCAGCAGCTCAGTAGGGGGTTCTGGGGCCAACGTCCTGACTTTC.

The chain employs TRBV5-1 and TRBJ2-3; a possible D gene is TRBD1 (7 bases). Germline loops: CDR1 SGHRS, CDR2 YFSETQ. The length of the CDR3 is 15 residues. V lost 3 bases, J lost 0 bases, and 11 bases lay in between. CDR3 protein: CASSSQGTSTDTQYF. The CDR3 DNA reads TGCGCCAGCAGCTCACAGGGGACTAGCACAGATACGCAGTATTTT.

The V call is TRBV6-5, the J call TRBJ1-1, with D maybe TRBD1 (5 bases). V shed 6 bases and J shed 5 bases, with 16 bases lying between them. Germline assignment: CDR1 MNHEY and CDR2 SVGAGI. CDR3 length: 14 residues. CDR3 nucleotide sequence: TGTGCCAGCAGGAGAATGCCTGGGGGGACTGAAGCTTTCTTT. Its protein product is CASRRMPGGTEAFF.

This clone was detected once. In DNA, the CDR3 is TGTGCCAGCAGTCACGGGACTTCCTATGGCTACACCTTC. Its translation: CASSHGTSYGYTF. The rearrangement links TRBV27 to TRBJ1-2; TRBD1 is a possible D gene (5 bases). The CDR3 covers 13 residues. V lost 5 bases to trimming and J lost 4 bases, with 11 bases between them. Germline V gene sequence: CDR1 MNHEY, CDR2 SMNVEV (reference sequence).

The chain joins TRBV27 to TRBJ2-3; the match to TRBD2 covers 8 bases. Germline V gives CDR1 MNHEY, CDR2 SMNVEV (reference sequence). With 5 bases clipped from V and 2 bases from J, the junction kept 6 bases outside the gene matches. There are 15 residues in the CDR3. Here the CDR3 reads CASSLPGGITDTQYF. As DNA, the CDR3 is TGTGCCAGCAGTCTGCCGGGGGGGATCACAGATACGCAGTATTTT.

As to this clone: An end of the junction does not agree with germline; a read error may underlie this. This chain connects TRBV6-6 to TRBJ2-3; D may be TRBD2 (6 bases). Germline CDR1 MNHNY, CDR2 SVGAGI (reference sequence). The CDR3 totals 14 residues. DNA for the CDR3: TGTGCCAGCAGTTACAGCCTAGGGCGGGCAAACGGGGGTTTT. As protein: CASSYSLGRANGGF.

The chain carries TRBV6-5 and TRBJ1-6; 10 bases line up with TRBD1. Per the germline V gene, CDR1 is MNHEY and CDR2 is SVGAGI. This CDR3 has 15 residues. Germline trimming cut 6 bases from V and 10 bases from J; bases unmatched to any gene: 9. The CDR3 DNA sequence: TGTGCCAGCAGAGGGAGGACAGGGGGACGCTCACCCCTCCACTTT. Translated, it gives CASRGRTGGRSPLHF.

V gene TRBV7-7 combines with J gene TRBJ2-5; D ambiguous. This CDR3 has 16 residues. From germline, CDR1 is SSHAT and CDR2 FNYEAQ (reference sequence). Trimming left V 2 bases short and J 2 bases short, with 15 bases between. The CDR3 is CASSLSDGPKQETQYF. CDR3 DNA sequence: TGTGCCAGCAGCTTATCAGATGGGCCAAAACAAGAGACCCAGTACTTC.

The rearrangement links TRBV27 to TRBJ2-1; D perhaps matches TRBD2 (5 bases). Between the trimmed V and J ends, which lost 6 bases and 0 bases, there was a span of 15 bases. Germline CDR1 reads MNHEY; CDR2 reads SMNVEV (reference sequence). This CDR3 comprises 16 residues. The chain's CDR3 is CASSTRIAPSYNEQFF. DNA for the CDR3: TGTGCCAGCAGCACACGAATAGCGCCCTCCTACAATGAGCAGTTCTTC.

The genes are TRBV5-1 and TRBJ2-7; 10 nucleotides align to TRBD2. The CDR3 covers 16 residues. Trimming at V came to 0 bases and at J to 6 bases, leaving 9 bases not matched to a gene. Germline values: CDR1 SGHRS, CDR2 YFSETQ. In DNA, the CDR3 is TGCGCCAGCAGCTTGGGCCCGAGCGGGGGGGCCGGCGAGCAGTACTTC. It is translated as CASSLGPSGGAGEQYF. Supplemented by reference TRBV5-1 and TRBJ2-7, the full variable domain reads KAGVTQTPRYLIKTRGQQVTLSCSPISGHRSVSWYQQTPGQGLQFLFEYFSETQRNKGNFPGRFSGRQFSNSRSEMNVSTLELGDSALYLCASSLGPSGGAGEQYFGPGTRLTVT.

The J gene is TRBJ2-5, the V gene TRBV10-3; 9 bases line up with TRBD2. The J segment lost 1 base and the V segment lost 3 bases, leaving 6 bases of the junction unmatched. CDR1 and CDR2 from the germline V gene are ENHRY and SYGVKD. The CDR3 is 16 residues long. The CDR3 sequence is CAISDPISGGQETQYF. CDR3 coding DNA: TGTGCCATCAGTGACCCTATTAGCGGGGGCCAAGAGACCCAGTACTTC.

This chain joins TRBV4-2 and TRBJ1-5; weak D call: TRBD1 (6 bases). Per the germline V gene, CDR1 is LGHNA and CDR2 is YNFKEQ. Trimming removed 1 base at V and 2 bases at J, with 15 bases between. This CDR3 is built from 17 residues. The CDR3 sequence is CASSQASLEGGNQPQHF. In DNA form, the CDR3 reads TGTGCCAGCAGCCAAGCATCACTCGAGGGGGGCAATCAGCCCCAGCATTTT.

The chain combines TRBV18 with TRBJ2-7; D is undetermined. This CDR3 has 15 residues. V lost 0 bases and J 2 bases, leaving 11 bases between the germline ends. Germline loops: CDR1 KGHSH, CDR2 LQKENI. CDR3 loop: CASSPPGTAAYEQYF. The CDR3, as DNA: TGTGCCAGCTCACCACCGGGCACCGCCGCCTACGAGCAGTACTTC.

This chain's CDR3 is CAISVGQLASEQYF. CDR3 DNA sequence: TGTGCCATCAGTGTGGGACAGTTGGCCTCCGAGCAGTACTTC. This chain joins TRBV10-3 and TRBJ2-7, with 7 bases that match TRBD1. Trimming removed 4 bases from V and 6 bases from J; junction bases left unmatched: 9. Germline lookup yields CDR1 ENHRY and CDR2 SYGVKD. CDR3 length equals 14 residues.